This entry is about one T cell receptor (beta chain). Its target antigen remains unknown. The input lacks base qualities; no much larger clone sits a single base away. The donors were healthy, HIV-negative adults with no recently reported acute infections or vaccinations. Every donor was a Caucasian adult living in Nashville, Tennessee, USA. CD8 memory samples were composed of magnetically selected CD45RO+ cells combined with CCR7-negative CD45RA+ effector memory (TemRA) cells. Blood was collected by leukapheresis, and PBMCs were isolated by Ficoll-Histopaque density gradient centrifugation and then cryopreserved in liquid nitrogen vapor phase. Analytical flow cytometry was used to check the purity and quantity of every magnetically sorted T cell population. Genomic DNA was isolated from each sorted fraction and quantified by UV absorbance on a Nanodrop 2000c. TCR CDR3 regions were amplified from genomic DNA by multiplex PCR using the deep immunoSEQ assay. Genomic DNA extracted from each cell subset was distributed evenly over all wells of several immunoSEQ 96-well plates, and each plate served as one replicate. For sorted subsets, approximately 200 ng of genomic DNA, equivalent to 25,000 to 35,000 T cell genomes, went into each replicate PCR. Purified libraries were measured with a Qubit 3.0 fluorometer, size-checked on a Bioanalyzer 2100, and measured again with the KAPA Library Quantification kit. A separate single-read 150-cycle Illumina NextSeq 550 flow cell was used to sequence each immunoSEQ 96-well plate. Processing in the source paper ran as follows. The immunoSEQ output contained only junctional sequences without quality scores, so filtering could not match that applied to full-length reads. Sequences were annotated with PyIR, a Python wrapper for IgBLAST v1.9, using IMGT germline references to assign V/J genes and CDR3. Reads with weak V/J assignments (E-value above 1e-6), missing CDR3, stop codons, out-of-frame junctions, or ambiguous translated residues were removed. A V3J clonotype was defined by an identical inferred V gene, J gene, and CDR3 amino acid sequence. Percentage overlap between repertoires was calculated by dividing the number of shared unique clonotypes by the size of the smaller repertoire. Repertoire richness was assessed with RTK rarefaction, the Chao1 estimator, and Recon v2.1 estimates of unobserved clonotypes. Generation probabilities for all TCRbeta clonotypes obtained by the gDNA method from several donors were computed using OLGA. Held by TCRdb, this immuneACCESS table contains in-frame sequences only and omits some clones. Under half of the omission traces to an unresolved V gene where checked; the cause of the rest is unknown. V, J and clone size are taken as reported in that table, and D and trimming were inferred from the DNA itself. This sample comprises roughly 660,000 clones, around 90% of them detected only once. Jointly, the top ten make up less than 40% of the sample.

This entry belongs to a study of shared clonotypes between healthy human individuals (dated by TCRdb to 2020 to 2022). Regarding the research as a whole: The cohort comprised a couple of women and three men aged 18 to 49 years. For each donor, CD4 naive and CD4 memory were each run on three plates, CD8 naive on two plates, and CD8 memory on one plate. Blood TCR repertoires of a handful of healthy adults were deeply sequenced to estimate repertoire size and the extent of clonotype sharing between individuals. To increase sequencing depth and limit assay-specific biases, different laboratories used diverse techniques to prepare libraries and sequence TCR repertoires. Per donor, leukapheresis produced somewhere between about 0.9 and 9 billion PBMCs. Results the study describes overall, beyond this receptor: The genetic and exposure-history diversity represented was limited by the small number of donors. Clonotypes shared by all four sorted-subset donors showed higher generation probabilities than non-shared clonotypes. Sampling was restricted to blood, and TCR repertoires in tissues likely differ from the TCR repertoires found in blood. Around 5% of naive CD4, 3.5% of naive CD8, approximately 2.2% of memory CD4, and approximately 0.39% of memory CD8 clonotypes were shared across several donors. Pairwise subsampling led to the expectation that sequencing depth would affect the degree of clonotype sharing among donors. Larger estimated clonotype richness was generally found for naive subsets than for memory subsets. Even with the large sequencing depth, rarefaction of the sorted-subset datasets indicated that sequencing was incomplete.

V lost 4 bases and J lost 0 bases, and the count of bases not matched to a germline gene is 7. Its CDR3 holds 18 amino acids, cysteine through phenylalanine. Solely the CDR3 DNA is kept, with 54 bases framed from the first base. The germline V gene encodes CDR1 SGHDT and CDR2 YYEEEE. The sample comprised memory CD8+ T cells from PBMCs. The cell subset or site label for this specimen denotes: CD45RO+ cells pooled with CCR7-negative TemRA cells. This TCR was recovered from a man between 18 and 29 years old in good health. Some clones in this sample may be carry-over from other donors' samples. The V and J segments used are TRBV5-6 and TRBJ2-6, with 10 bases aligning to TRBD1. The sequenced DNA is TGTGCCAGCAGCCCCGGGACAGGGGCGACCTCTGGGGCCAACGTCCTGACTTTC. Its translation reads: CASSPGTGATSGANVLTF. Joined to the reference TRBV5-6 and TRBJ2-6 proteins, this CDR3 gives the full variable domain: DAGVTQSPTHLIKTRGQQVTLRCSPKSGHDTVSWYQQALGQGPQFIFQYYEEEERQRGNFPDRFSGHQFPNYSSELNVNALLLGDSALYLCASSPGTGATSGANVLTFGAGSRLTVL.